This TCR beta chain was sequenced in a study of T cell repertoires in cytomegalovirus infection. A single record per CDR3 protein comes from TCRdb applying MiXCR to the reads. The table includes 250,000 or so distinct CDR3 sequences, about a sixth detected once. The CDR3 spans 13 residues. V shed 2 bases and J 5 bases; nucleotides not matched to a gene: 2. Germline V gene lookup returns CDR1 SGHVS and CDR2 FNYEAQ. This clonotype occurred many times. Sequences were obtained from CD8+ T cells from PBMCs. The chain has TRBV7-6 and TRBJ2-7; 8 bases are shared with TRBD1. The TCR was taken from a human donor in good health (CMV status not recorded). Some clones in this sample may be carry-over from other donors' samples. CDR3: CASSLTGQDEQYF. CDR3 coding DNA: TGTGCCAGCAGCTTAACGGGACAGGACGAGCAGTACTTC.